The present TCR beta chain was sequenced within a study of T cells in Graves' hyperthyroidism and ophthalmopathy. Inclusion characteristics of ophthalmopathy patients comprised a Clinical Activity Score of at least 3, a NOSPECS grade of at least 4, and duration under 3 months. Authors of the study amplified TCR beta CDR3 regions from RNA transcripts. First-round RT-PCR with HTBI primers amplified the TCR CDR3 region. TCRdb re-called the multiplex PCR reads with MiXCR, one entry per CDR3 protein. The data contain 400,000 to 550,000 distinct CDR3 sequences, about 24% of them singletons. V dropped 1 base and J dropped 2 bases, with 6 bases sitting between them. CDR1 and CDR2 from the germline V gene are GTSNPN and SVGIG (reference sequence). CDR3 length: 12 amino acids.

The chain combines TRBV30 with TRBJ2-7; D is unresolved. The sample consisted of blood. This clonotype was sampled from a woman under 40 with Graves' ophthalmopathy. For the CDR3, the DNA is TGTGCCTGGAGTGGAGGCCCCTACGAGCAGTACTTC. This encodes CAWSGGPYEQYF.